This TCR beta chain was identified during a study of cytomegalovirus exposure and HLA in healthy donors. Concerning this clone: The target antigen is unknown.

The data were produced by immunoSEQ multiplex PCR, yet TCRdb's version contains in-frame clones alone and is incomplete. The sample has over 250,000 clones, roughly 87% seen once; the top ten hold about 1.2%. CDR3 length equals 13 residues. Per the germline V gene, CDR1 is MNHEY and CDR2 is SMNVEV (reference sequence). Trimming took off 2 bases at V and 5 bases at J, with 7 bases between the two ends. Study-level findings and limits: It was reported that the classifier diagnosed cytomegalovirus status with high specificity and sensitivity in both the original and validation cohorts.

The gene calls are TRBV27 and TRBJ2-1, with D uncertain. This TCR came from a woman aged 30 to 39 in good health and CMV-seropositive. Input material: PBMCs. The CDR3 protein is CASSLIVNNEQFF. CDR3 in DNA: TGTGCCAGCAGTTTAATAGTAAACAATGAGCAGTTCTTC.